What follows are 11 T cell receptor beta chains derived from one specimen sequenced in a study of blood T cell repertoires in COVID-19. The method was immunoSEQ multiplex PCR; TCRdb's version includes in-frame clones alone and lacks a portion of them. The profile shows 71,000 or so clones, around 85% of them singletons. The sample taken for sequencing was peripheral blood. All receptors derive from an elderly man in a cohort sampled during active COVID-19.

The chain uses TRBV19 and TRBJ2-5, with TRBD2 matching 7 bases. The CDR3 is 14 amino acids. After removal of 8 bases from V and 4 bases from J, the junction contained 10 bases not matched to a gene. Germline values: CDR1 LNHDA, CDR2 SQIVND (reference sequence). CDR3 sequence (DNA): TGTGCCAGTTCAAGCGGGGCCGAAGGAGAGACCCAGTACTTC. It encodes CASSSGAEGETQYF.

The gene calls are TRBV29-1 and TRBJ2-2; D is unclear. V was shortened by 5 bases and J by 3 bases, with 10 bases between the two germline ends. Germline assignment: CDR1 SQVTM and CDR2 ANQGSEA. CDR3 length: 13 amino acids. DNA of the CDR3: TGCAGCGTTACCCGGTTTTACACCGGGGAGCTGTTTTTT. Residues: CSVTRFYTGELFF.

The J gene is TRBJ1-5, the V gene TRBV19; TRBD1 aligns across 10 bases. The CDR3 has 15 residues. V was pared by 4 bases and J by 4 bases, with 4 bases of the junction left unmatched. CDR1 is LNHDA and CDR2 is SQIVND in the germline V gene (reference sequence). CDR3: CASSKGQGPNQPQHF. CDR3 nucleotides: TGTGCCAGTAGTAAGGGACAGGGGCCTAATCAGCCCCAGCATTTT.

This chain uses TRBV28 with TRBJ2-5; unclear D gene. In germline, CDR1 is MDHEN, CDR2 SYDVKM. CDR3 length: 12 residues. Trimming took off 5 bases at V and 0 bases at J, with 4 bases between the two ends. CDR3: CASSRYQETQYF. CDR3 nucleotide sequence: TGTGCCAGCAGTCGGTACCAAGAGACCCAGTACTTC. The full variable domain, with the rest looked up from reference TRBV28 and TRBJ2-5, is DVKVTQSSRYLVKRTGEKVFLECVQDMDHENMFWYRQDPGLGLRLIYFSYDVKMKEKGDIPEGYSVSREKKERFSLILESASTNQTSMYLCASSRYQETQYFGPGTRLLVL.

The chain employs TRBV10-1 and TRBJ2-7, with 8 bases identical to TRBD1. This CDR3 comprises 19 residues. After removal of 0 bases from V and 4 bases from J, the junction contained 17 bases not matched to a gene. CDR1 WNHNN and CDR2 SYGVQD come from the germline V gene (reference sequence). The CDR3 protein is CASSESWSSDRGCAYEQYF. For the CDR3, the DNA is TGCGCCAGCAGTGAGTCATGGTCCTCTGACAGGGGCTGCGCGTACGAGCAGTACTTC.

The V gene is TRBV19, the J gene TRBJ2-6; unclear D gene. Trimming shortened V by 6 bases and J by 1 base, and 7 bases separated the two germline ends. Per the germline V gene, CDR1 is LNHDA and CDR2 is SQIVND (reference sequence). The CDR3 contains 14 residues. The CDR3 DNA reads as TGTGCCAGTAGGGCGCGGTCTGGGGCCAACGTCCTGACTTTC. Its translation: CASRARSGANVLTF.

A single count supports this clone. The DNA of the CDR3 is TGTGCCACCTCGACCCGGGGGGACGAGCAGTACGTC. As protein: CATSTRGDEQYV. This rearrangement joins TRBV10-3 to TRBJ2-7, with 7 bases that match TRBD2. The CDR3 is made up of 12 amino acids. Germline values: CDR1 ENHRY, CDR2 SYGVKD. The J segment lost 5 bases and the V segment lost 10 bases, leaving 8 bases of the junction unmatched.

The CDR3: CASSIGTNNEQFF. CDR3 sequence (DNA): TGTGCCAGTAGTATAGGGACTAACAATGAGCAGTTCTTC. The chain couples TRBV19 to TRBJ2-1; tentatively, D is TRBD2 (6 bases). The V gene lost 1 base and the J gene lost 5 bases, with 6 bases spanning the gap. CDR1 and CDR2 (germline): LNHDA, SQIVND (reference sequence). CDR3 size: 13 residues.

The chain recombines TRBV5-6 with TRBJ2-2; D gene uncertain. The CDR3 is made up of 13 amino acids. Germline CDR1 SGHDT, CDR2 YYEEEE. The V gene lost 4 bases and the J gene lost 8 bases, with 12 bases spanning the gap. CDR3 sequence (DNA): TGTGCCAGCAGCCCGAATCCAGATGGGGAGCTGTTTTTT. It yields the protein CASSPNPDGELFF.

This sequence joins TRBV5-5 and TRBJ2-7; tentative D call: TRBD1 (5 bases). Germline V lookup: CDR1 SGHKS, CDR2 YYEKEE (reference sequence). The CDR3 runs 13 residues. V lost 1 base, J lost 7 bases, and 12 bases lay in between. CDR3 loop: CASSLKSGWEQYV. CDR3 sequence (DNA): TGTGCCAGCAGCTTGAAGTCAGGGTGGGAGCAGTACGTC.

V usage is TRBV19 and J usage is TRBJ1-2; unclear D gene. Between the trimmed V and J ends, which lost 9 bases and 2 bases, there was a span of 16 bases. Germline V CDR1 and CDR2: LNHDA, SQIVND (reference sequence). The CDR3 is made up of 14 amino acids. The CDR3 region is CASAGGRRNYGYTF. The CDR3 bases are TGTGCCAGCGCGGGAGGACGACGCAACTATGGCTACACCTTC. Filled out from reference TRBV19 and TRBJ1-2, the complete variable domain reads DGGITQSPKYLFRKEGQNVTLSCEQNLNHDAMYWYRQDPGQGLRLIYYSQIVNDFQKGDIAEGYSVSREKKESFPLTVTSAQKNPTAFYLCASAGGRRNYGYTFGSGTRLTVV.